This entry is about one TCR beta chain. Its antigen is unknown. The entry originates in a study of OX40 agonist ivuxolimab in advanced cancers. Turning to the study itself: Ivuxolimab was delivered to patients intravenously every 2 weeks at doses spanning 0.01 to 10 mg/kg.

This CDR3 is 17 amino acids long. CDR1 and CDR2 from the germline V gene are PRHDT and FYEKMQ (reference sequence). Deletions cut 2 bases from V and 7 bases from J, with 23 bases between. Study-level results: Part of the nonresponder group also had normalized T-cell clonal expansion that was low.

Data came from immunoSEQ multiplex PCR; TCRdb stores just in-frame clones and leaves some out. The repertoire holds some 51,000 clones, with 75% to 90% as singletons. This chain connects TRBV13 to TRBJ2-5, with D possibly called TRBD1 or TRBD2 (5 bases each). The TCR sequence derives from an adult with an advanced solid tumor such as melanoma, head and neck, liver or kidney cancer. This sample comprised CD4+ or CD8+ T cells sorted from blood, obtained in a trial of the OX40 agonist ivuxolimab. CDR3 loop: CASSLTRDAARLWTQYF. In DNA, the CDR3 is TGTGCCAGCAGCTTAACCCGGGACGCAGCCCGTTTGTGGACCCAGTACTTC.